The rows below give T cell receptor beta chains drawn from one sample of a study of cytomegalovirus exposure and HLA in healthy donors. Profiling relied on immunoSEQ multiplex PCR, and the TCRdb table lists in-frame clones only, not all of them. The profile shows about 100,000 clones, about four fifths of them singletons. The sequenced sample consisted of PBMCs. Receptor source: a young man in good health and CMV-seropositive. CDR3s leave out the opening cysteine and the closing phenylalanine or tryptophan.

V gene	J gene	CDR3 protein
TRBV5-5	TRBJ1-6	ASRETGTSNSPLH
TRBV30	TRBJ1-1	AWSVRGRAF
TRBV5-1	TRBJ2-1	ASSLGWGQVGSYNEQF
TRBV10-2	TRBJ2-7	ASSADRGASYEQY
TRBV5-1	TRBJ1-6	ASSPGTGTANSPLH
TRBV27	TRBJ1-6	ASSRGWTGDSPLH
TRBV9	TRBJ1-6	ASSVAGQKNSPLH
TRBV6-5	TRBJ1-2	ASSLQGYGYT
TRBV6-1	TRBJ1-3	ASSFDRREGNTIY
TRBV21-1	TRBJ2-1	ASSKEQGQFWDSYNEQF
TRBV5-4	TRBJ1-1	ASSSFRGKGAEAF